Following are 9 T cell receptor beta chains from one sample sequenced in a study of cytomegalovirus exposure and HLA in healthy donors (TCRdb year 2017). The protocol used for the library was the immunoSEQ multiplex PCR assay. For the multiplex PCR, a mixture combining 60 forward primers for TCR Vbeta segments and 13 reverse primers for TCR Jbeta segments was used. In TCRdb, the immuneACCESS table is reduced to in-frame sequences with V and J assigned. These tables do not hold every clone; where another copy was compared, an unresolved V gene accounts for under half, and the others remain unexplained. The sample yields over 100,000 clones; 75% to 85% were counted once. The ten largest clones add up to roughly 0.99% of the sample. Sequenced input: PBMCs. The receptors were sampled from a male donor in good health and CMV-seronegative.

A single count supports this clone. The CDR3 loop is CASSQEAGDTDTQYF. The CDR3 DNA is TGCGCCAGCAGCCAAGAAGCGGGAGACACAGATACGCAGTATTTT. The J gene is TRBJ2-3, the V gene TRBV4-1; 8 nucleotides agree with TRBD2. Germline loops: CDR1 MGHRA, CDR2 YSYEKL. J was trimmed by 2 bases and V by 0 bases; bases with no gene match: 1. The CDR3 length is 15 residues.

The rearrangement links TRBV7-3 to TRBJ2-1; possible D gene TRBD1, 5 bases. The V and J ends lost 5 bases and 10 bases respectively, with 12 bases between them. The CDR3 is made up of 12 amino acids. Germline-derived CDR1 and CDR2 are SGHTA and FQGTGA. CDR3 coding DNA: TGTGCCAGCAGCCAAAAGGGGCAAGAGCAGTTCTTC. Its protein is CASSQKGQEQFF.

The chain employs TRBV7-2 and TRBJ2-5, with TRBD1 matching over 10 bases. The CDR3 runs to 13 residues. From germline, CDR1 is SGHTA and CDR2 FQGNSA. V lost 5 bases to trimming and J lost 5 bases; unmatched junction nucleotides: 2. The CDR3 bases are TGTGCCAGCAGCGCGGACAGGGGGGAGACCCAGTACTTC. This codes for CASSADRGETQYF. Variable domain in full (rest from reference TRBV7-2 and TRBJ2-5): GAGVSQSPSNKVTEKGKDVELRCDPISGHTALYWYRQSLGQGLEFLIYFQGNSAPDKSGLPSDRFSAERTGGSVSTLTIQRTQQEDSAVYLCASSADRGETQYFGPGTRLLVL.

This chain joins TRBV7-8 and TRBJ1-5; 7 nucleotides line up with TRBD1. This CDR3 is 15 amino acids long. The ends lost 3 bases at V and 0 bases at J; junction bases unmatched: 2. CDR1 and CDR2 (germline): SGHVS, FQNEAQ. The CDR3 DNA follows: TGTGCCAGCAGCTTTCAGGGGGATAGCAATCAGCCCCAGCATTTT. It yields the protein CASSFQGDSNQPQHF.

V is TRBV4-3 and J is TRBJ1-2, with TRBD1 matching 8 bases. The CDR3 runs 15 residues. Unmatched junction bases numbered 6, after V lost 3 bases and J lost 3 bases. Per germline, CDR1 LGHNA and CDR2 YSLEER. The CDR3 region has the DNA TGCGCCAGCAGCCACCGGGACAGGTTTGACTATGGCTACACCTTC. Translation gives CASSHRDRFDYGYTF.

This rearrangement joins TRBV27 to TRBJ1-2; D uncertain. The CDR3 length is 13 residues. Trimming took off 0 bases at V and 8 bases at J, with 10 bases between the two ends. Germline V gene lookup returns CDR1 MNHEY and CDR2 SMNVEV (reference sequence). DNA of the CDR3: TGTGCCAGCAGTTTATCGGCAGGCAAAGGCTACACCTTC. This sequence encodes CASSLSAGKGYTF.

This clone was seen repeatedly, ten times or more. V is TRBV4-3 and J is TRBJ1-4; tentative D call: TRBD1 (6 bases). Germline V lookup: CDR1 LGHNA, CDR2 YSLEER. The CDR3 totals 19 residues. The V and J ends lost 0 bases and 7 bases respectively, with 24 bases between them. CDR3 residues: CASSQDTQGVVLGSEKLFF. In DNA form, the CDR3 reads TGCGCCAGCAGCCAAGATACACAGGGAGTAGTATTGGGGTCTGAAAAACTGTTTTTT.

The chain is built from TRBV5-1 and TRBJ2-3; no definite D call. Germline CDR1 SGHRS, CDR2 YFSETQ. Trimming shortened V by 3 bases and J by 0 bases, and 2 bases separated the two germline ends. The CDR3 loop spans 12 amino acids. In nucleotides, the CDR3 is TGCGCCAGCAGCTCGAGCACAGATACGCAGTATTTT. Protein: CASSSSTDTQYF.

The chain employs TRBV10-3 and TRBJ2-5, with D possibly matching TRBD1 (6 bases). Germline lookup yields CDR1 ENHRY and CDR2 SYGVKD. V gave up 3 bases and J gave up 0 bases, with 17 bases separating them. The CDR3 has 17 amino acids. CDR3 sequence: CAISDRDISTYQETQYF. The CDR3 DNA follows: TGTGCCATCAGTGACAGGGACATTTCTACGTACCAAGAGACCCAGTACTTC.